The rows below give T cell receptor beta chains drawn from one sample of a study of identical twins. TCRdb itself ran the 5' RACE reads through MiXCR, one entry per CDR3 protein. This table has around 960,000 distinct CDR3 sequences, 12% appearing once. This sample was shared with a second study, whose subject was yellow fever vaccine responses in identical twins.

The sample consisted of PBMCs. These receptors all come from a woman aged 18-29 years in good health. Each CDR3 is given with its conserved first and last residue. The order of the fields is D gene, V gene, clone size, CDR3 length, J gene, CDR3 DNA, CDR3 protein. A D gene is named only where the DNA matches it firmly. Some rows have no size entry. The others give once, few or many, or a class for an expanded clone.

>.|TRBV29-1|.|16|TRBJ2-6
TGCAGCGTTGCGTGGGTGGGGCACTCTGGGGCCAACGTCCTGACTTTC
CSVAWVGHSGANVLTF
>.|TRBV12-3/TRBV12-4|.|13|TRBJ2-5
TGTGCCAGCAGGGTGACAAGGGTGGAGACCCAGTACTTC
CASRVTRVETQYF
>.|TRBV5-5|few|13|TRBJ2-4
TGTGCCAGCAGCTTGTTCCTGGAGGACATTCAGTACTTC
CASSLFLEDIQYF
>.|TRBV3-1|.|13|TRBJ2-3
TGTGCCAGCAGCCATCGCGGGGAAGATACGCAGTATTTT
CASSHRGEDTQYF
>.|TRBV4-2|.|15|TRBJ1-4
TGTGCCAGCAGCCAAGGGACACAGGCTAATGAAAAACTGTTTTTT
CASSQGTQANEKLFF
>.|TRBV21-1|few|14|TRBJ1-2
TGTGCCAGCAGCAACGGACAGGGACGCTATGGCTACACCTTC
CASSNGQGRYGYTF
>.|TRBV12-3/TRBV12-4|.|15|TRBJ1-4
TGTGCCAGCAAAATCCGGGGATCAACTAATGAAAAACTGTTTTTT
CASKIRGSTNEKLFF
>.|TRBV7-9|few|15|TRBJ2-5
TGTGCCAGCAGCTTAAGGGGGGGATCCGGGGAGACCCAGTACTTC
CASSLRGGSGETQYF
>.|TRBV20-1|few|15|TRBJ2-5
TGCAGTGCCCTCCCGGTCAGTGGGTACCAAGAGACCCAGTACTTC
CSALPVSGYQETQYF
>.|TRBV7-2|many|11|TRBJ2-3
TGCGGACCACCCCCCACAGATACGCAGTATTTT
CGPPPTDTQYF
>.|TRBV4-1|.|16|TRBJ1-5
TGCGCCAGCAGCCCAACAGGGCTGGGTAGCAATCAGCCCCAGCATTTT
CASSPTGLGSNQPQHF
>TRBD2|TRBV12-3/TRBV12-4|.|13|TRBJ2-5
TGTGCCAGCAGTTTTATGGGGGGGGGGACCCAGTACTTC
CASSFMGGGTQYF
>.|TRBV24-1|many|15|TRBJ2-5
TGTGCCACCAGTGACCCGGGGGCAGGGGTCGAGACCCAGTACTTC
CATSDPGAGVETQYF
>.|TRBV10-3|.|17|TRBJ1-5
TGTGCCATCAGTGAGTCGGTTAGGGCAGACTTCAATCAGCCCCAGCATTTT
CAISESVRADFNQPQHF
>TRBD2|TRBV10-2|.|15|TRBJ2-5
TGCGCCGCACGGGCTAGCGGGGGTAATAGAGAGACCCAGTACTTC
CAARASGGNRETQYF
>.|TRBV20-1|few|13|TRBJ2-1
TGCAGTGCCGAATCAGGCGGTTACAATGAGCAGTTCTTC
CSAESGGYNEQFF
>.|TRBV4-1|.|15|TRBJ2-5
TGCGCCAGCAGCCAGTACCTCCAAGGCCAAGAGACCCAGTACTTC
CASSQYLQGQETQYF
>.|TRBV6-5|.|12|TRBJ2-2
TGTGCCAGCAGCTCGGATGTCGGGGAGCTGTTTTTT
CASSSDVGELFF
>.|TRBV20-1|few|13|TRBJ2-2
TGCAGTGCTAAGGACTCATACACCGGGGAGCTGTTTTTT
CSAKDSYTGELFF
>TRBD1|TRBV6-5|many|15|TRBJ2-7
TGTGCCAGCAGTTACACTGGGACAGGTCCATACGAGCAGTACTTC
CASSYTGTGPYEQYF
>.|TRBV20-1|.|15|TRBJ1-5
TGCAGTGCTAGAGATATACCCTATAGCAATCAGCCCCAGCATTTT
CSARDIPYSNQPQHF
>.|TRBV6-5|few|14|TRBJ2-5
TGTGCCAGCAGTTTCACCCAGGGGTATGAGACCCAGTACTTC
CASSFTQGYETQYF
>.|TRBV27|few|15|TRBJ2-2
TGTGCCAGCAGTTTATCGGCATGGAACACCGGGGAGCTGTTTTTT
CASSLSAWNTGELFF
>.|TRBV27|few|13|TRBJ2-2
TGTGCCAGCGGGTACGTGGGCACCGGGGAGCTGTTTTTT
CASGYVGTGELFF
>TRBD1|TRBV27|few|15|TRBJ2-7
TGTGCCAGCAGTGGGGGACAGGGTAGCTCCTACGAGCAGTACTTC
CASSGGQGSSYEQYF
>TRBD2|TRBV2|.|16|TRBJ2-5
TGTGCCAGCAGTGAGGGTGAGCGGGGGTTCCAAGAGACCCAGTACTTC
CASSEGERGFQETQYF
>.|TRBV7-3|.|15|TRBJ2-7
TGTGCCAGCAGCTTAGAAGGGGGAGGGACCTACGAGCAGTACTTC
CASSLEGGGTYEQYF
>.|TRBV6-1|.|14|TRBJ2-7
TGTGCCAGCAGTGATTGGGGGGCGCTGGACGAGCAGTACTTC
CASSDWGALDEQYF
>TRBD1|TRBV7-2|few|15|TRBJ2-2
TGTGCCAGCAGCCTGGGGACAGGGGCCACCGGGGAGCTGTTTTTT
CASSLGTGATGELFF
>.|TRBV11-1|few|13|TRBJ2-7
TGTGCCAGCAGCTTAGCTGGTTACTCAGAGCAGTACTTC
CASSLAGYSEQYF
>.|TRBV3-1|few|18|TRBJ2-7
TGTGCCAGCAGCCAAGATAGCAGGTGGAGGGACAGCTCCTACGAGCAGTACTTC
CASSQDSRWRDSSYEQYF
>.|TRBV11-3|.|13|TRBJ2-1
TGTGCCCGCCACGTTCTGGACTCTAAAGGAGGGTTCTTC
CARHVLDSKGGFF
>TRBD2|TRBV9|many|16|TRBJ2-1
TGTGCCAGCAGCCAAACGTCTGCGGGAGAATACAATGAGCAGTTCTTC
CASSQTSAGEYNEQFF
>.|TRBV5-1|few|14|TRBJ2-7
TGCGCCAGCGCCCCCGGGGTCGCTACTTACGAGCAGTACTTC
CASAPGVATYEQYF
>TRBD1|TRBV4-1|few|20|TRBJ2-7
TGCGCCAGCAGCCGAGAAACGGGACAGGGCTGGACTGCAACCCGCTACGAGCAGTACTTC
CASSRETGQGWTATRYEQYF
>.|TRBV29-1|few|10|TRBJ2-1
TGCAGCGTTGAAGGGGATGTGCAGTTCTTC
CSVEGDVQFF
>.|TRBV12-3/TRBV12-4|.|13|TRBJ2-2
TGTGCCAGCAGGCACAGGGAGGCCGGGGAGCTGTTTTTT
CASRHREAGELFF
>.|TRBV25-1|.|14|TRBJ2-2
TGTGCCCCAGGGCCCTGGGGCAACACCGGGGAGCTGTTTTTT
CAPGPWGNTGELFF
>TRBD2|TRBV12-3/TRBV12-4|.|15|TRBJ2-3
TGTGCCAGCAGTTTATACGGGGGGGCCCAAGATACGCAGTATTTT
CASSLYGGAQDTQYF
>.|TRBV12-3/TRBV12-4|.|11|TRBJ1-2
TGTGCCGAGTCTAGGGTGTGGGGCTACACCTTC
CAESRVWGYTF
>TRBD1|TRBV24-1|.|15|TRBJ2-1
TGTGCCACCAGTGATTTTAGACAGGGGACCTATGAGCAGTTCTTC
CATSDFRQGTYEQFF
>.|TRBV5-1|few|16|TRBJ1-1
TGCGCCAGCATTTTTTCTCCAGGGTCAACGAACACTGAAGCTTTCTTT
CASIFSPGSTNTEAFF